A selection of T cell receptor beta chains follows, all from one sample in a study of radiation and T cells in renal cell carcinoma. Libraries were prepared by immunoSEQ multiplex PCR; TCRdb keeps only in-frame clonotypes and omits some of them. Seen here are approximately 150,000 clones, 86% observed once, and the top ten hold roughly 17%. The material was blood, obtained from a patient whose treatment included radiotherapy and nephrectomy. Receptor source: a woman aged 45-65 years with renal cell carcinoma. Both conserved end residues are part of each CDR3. A D gene is named only where the DNA matches it firmly. Clone size, where shown, is once, few, many, or a class for clones that have expanded.

size | J | V | D | CDR3 | DNA
. | TRBJ2-5 | TRBV2 | TRBD1 | CASRGDSQETQYF | TGTGCCAGCAGGGGGGACAGCCAAGAGACCCAGTACTTC
. | TRBJ2-3 | TRBV25-1 | TRBD2 | CASRSLAGDADTQYF | TGTGCCAGCAGATCACTAGCGGGAGATGCAGATACGCAGTATTTT
. | TRBJ1-1 | TRBV7-2 | . | CASKRGGNTEAFF | TGTGCCAGCAAGCGGGGAGGGAACACTGAAGCTTTCTTT
. | TRBJ1-5 | TRBV9 | TRBD1 | CASSVGDRGQPQHF | TGTGCCAGCAGCGTAGGTGACAGGGGTCAGCCCCAGCATTTT
. | TRBJ1-6 | TRBV5-1 | . | CASNDPGAYNSPLHF | TGCGCCAGCAACGACCCAGGGGCCTATAATTCACCCCTCCACTTT
. | TRBJ2-2 | TRBV7-2 | . | CASSLAGRANTGELFF | TGTGCCAGCAGCTTAGCGGGGCGGGCGAACACCGGGGAGCTGTTTTTT
. | TRBJ1-5 | TRBV28 | . | CASSLGGVPNQPQHF | TGTGCCAGCAGTCTCGGGGGAGTCCCCAATCAGCCCCAGCATTTT
. | TRBJ2-1 | TRBV7-9 | . | CASSFGSPKQFF | TGTGCCAGCAGCTTCGGCTCCCCTAAGCAGTTCTTC
. | TRBJ2-3 | TRBV11-2 | . | CASSLDGWGSRPDTQYF | TGTGCCAGCAGCTTAGATGGATGGGGAAGTCGTCCAGATACGCAGTATTTT
. | TRBJ2-7 | TRBV28 | . | CASKAGSSYEQYF | TGTGCCAGCAAGGCAGGGAGCTCCTACGAGCAGTACTTC
. | TRBJ1-4 | TRBV7-9 | TRBD1 | CASRLTGGGNEKLFF | TGTGCCAGCAGGCTTACAGGGGGCGGCAATGAAAAACTGTTTTTT
. | TRBJ2-2 | TRBV6-1 | TRBD1 | CASRKVGGTTGELFF | TGTGCCAGCAGAAAAGTAGGGGGCACTACCGGGGAGCTGTTTTTT
. | TRBJ2-3 | TRBV11-2 | . | CASSLGDGSTDTQYF | TGTGCCAGCAGCTTAGGGGACGGGAGCACAGATACGCAGTATTTT
once | TRBJ1-2 | TRBV27 | TRBD1 | CASSLKQGRANYGYTF | TGTGCCAGCAGTTTAAAACAGGGGAGAGCTAACTATGGCTACACCTTC
. | TRBJ1-2 | TRBV4-3 | . | CASSQDLGYGYTF | TGCGCCAGCAGCCAAGATTTAGGGTATGGCTACACCTTC
. | TRBJ1-2 | TRBV27 | . | CASSLSSSNYGYTF | TGTGCCAGCAGTCTTAGCAGCTCTAACTATGGCTACACCTTC
once | TRBJ2-3 | TRBV25-1 | . | CASSEWKGADTQYF | TGTGCCAGCAGTGAATGGAAGGGCGCAGATACGCAGTATTTT
. | TRBJ2-1 | TRBV11-1 | TRBD2 | CASKLARSYNEQFF | TGTGCCAGTAAACTAGCGCGCTCCTACAATGAGCAGTTCTTC
. | TRBJ1-5 | TRBV9 | . | CASSVTGTPDQPQHF | TGTGCCAGCAGCGTCACCGGGACGCCCGATCAGCCCCAGCATTTT
. | TRBJ2-7 | TRBV9 | TRBD1 | CASSVDGQVYEQYF | TGTGCCAGCAGCGTAGACGGACAGGTCTACGAGCAGTACTTC
. | TRBJ2-3 | TRBV5-1 | TRBD2 | CASSRGLGLEADTQYF | TGCGCCAGCAGCCGGGGACTAGGGTTAGAGGCAGATACGCAGTATTTT
once | TRBJ2-1 | TRBV2 | . | CASSDSLSSYNEQFF | TGTGCCAGCAGTGACAGCCTAAGCTCCTACAATGAGCAGTTCTTC
. | TRBJ2-1 | TRBV6-5 | . | CASSYGGTRASNEQFF | TGTGCCAGCAGTTACGGTGGTACGAGGGCTTCCAATGAGCAGTTCTTC
. | TRBJ1-1 | TRBV7-9 | . | CASSLASGGLNTEAFF | TGTGCCAGCAGCTTAGCCTCTGGAGGGTTGAACACTGAAGCTTTCTTT
. | TRBJ2-7 | TRBV28 | TRBD1 | CASCVDRGALYEQYF | TGTGCCAGCTGTGTGGACAGGGGGGCTTTATACGAGCAGTACTTC
. | TRBJ2-5 | TRBV27 | . | CASSTRRGETQYF | TGTGCCAGCAGTACTCGGAGGGGTGAGACCCAGTACTTC
few | TRBJ1-5 | TRBV19 | . | CASIASSNQPQHF | TGTGCCAGTATTGCGAGTAGCAATCAGCCCCAGCATTTT
. | TRBJ1-5 | TRBV15 | TRBD1 | CATSRGGTGNQPQHF | TGTGCCACCAGCAGAGGAGGGACAGGCAATCAGCCCCAGCATTTT
. | TRBJ1-2 | TRBV15 | TRBD1 | CATRTGAGGYTF | TGTGCCACCAGAACAGGGGCGGGAGGCTACACCTTC
once | TRBJ2-2 | TRBV7-9 | . | CASSSRSLLRGGLTGELFF | TGTGCCAGCAGCTCTAGGAGCCTTCTCAGGGGAGGTCTAACCGGGGAGCTGTTTTTT
. | TRBJ1-1 | TRBV9 | . | CASSVGSSLNTEAFF | TGTGCCAGCAGCGTAGGGTCGAGTCTGAACACTGAAGCTTTCTTT
. | TRBJ2-7 | TRBV19 | TRBD1 | CASSPGTGEQYF | TGTGCCAGTAGTCCCGGGACAGGTGAACAGTACTTC
. | TRBJ2-4 | TRBV5-1 | TRBD1 | CASSPGTALGIQYF | TGCGCCAGCAGCCCAGGGACAGCGCTAGGCATTCAGTACTTC
. | TRBJ1-3 | TRBV19 | . | CATGEGQTGNTIYF | TGTGCCACCGGAGAGGGGCAAACTGGAAACACCATATATTTT
. | TRBJ2-7 | TRBV7-2 | . | CASSLTDSSYEQYF | TGTGCCAGCAGCTTAACGGATTCCTCCTACGAGCAGTACTTC
. | TRBJ2-3 | TRBV9 | . | CASSVGSTDTQYF | TGTGCCAGCAGCGTAGGCAGCACAGATACGCAGTATTTT
. | TRBJ2-5 | TRBV15 | TRBD1 | CATSKPGQQETQYF | TGTGCCACCAGCAAGCCGGGACAGCAAGAGACCCAGTACTTC
. | TRBJ2-5 | TRBV14 | . | CASSPNHGDGINF | TGTGCCAGCAGCCCGAACCACGGAGACGGTATCAACTTC
. | TRBJ2-6 | TRBV7-9 | . | CASSRSGGPGANVLTF | TGTGCCAGCAGTCGCTCCGGGGGCCCTGGGGCCAACGTCCTGACTTTC
. | TRBJ2-7 | TRBV5-1 | TRBD1 | CASSLQGAYEQYF | TGCGCCAGCAGCTTACAGGGGGCGTACGAGCAGTACTTC
. | TRBJ2-5 | TRBV18 | TRBD1 | CASSPTPGTGDEETQYF | TGTGCCAGCTCACCTACCCCCGGGACAGGGGATGAGGAGACCCAGTACTTC
. | TRBJ1-3 | TRBV27 | . | CASSFGGNTIYF | TGTGCCAGCAGTTTCGGGGGAAACACCATATATTTT
. | TRBJ1-2 | TRBV5-1 | . | CASSLDAWGSNYGYTF | TGCGCCAGCAGCTTGGACGCCTGGGGTTCTAACTATGGCTACACCTTC
. | TRBJ2-1 | TRBV7-2 | . | CASSLRRESSHNEQFF | TGTGCCAGCAGCTTAAGGCGGGAATCGTCCCACAATGAGCAGTTCTTC
. | TRBJ1-3 | TRBV2 | . | CASSVLREGNTIYF | TGTGCCAGCAGTGTTCTTAGGGAGGGAAACACCATATATTTT
. | TRBJ2-5 | TRBV5-8 | TRBD1 | CASSLGDRGVQETQYF | TGTGCCAGCAGCTTGGGGGACAGGGGCGTCCAAGAGACCCAGTACTTC
. | TRBJ1-4 | TRBV23-1 | . | CASSQSRGGSLFF | TGCGCCAGCAGTCAATCGAGGGGGGGATCACTGTTTTTT
few | TRBJ1-4 | TRBV28 | . | CASSLGALEELFF | TGTGCCAGCAGTTTGGGCGCCCTTGAGGAACTGTTTTTT
few | TRBJ1-5 | TRBV10-3 | . | CAIGRGTLSNQPQHF | TGTGCCATCGGGAGAGGGACATTGTCAAATCAGCCCCAGCATTTT
. | TRBJ2-3 | TRBV7-2 | TRBD2 | CASSLSGRFTDTQYF | TGTGCCAGCAGCCTTAGCGGGAGGTTCACAGATACGCAGTATTTT
. | TRBJ2-3 | TRBV5-6 | TRBD2 | CASSLQGAGTSGGLDTQYF | TGTGCCAGCAGCCTACAGGGGGCTGGGACTAGCGGGGGGTTAGATACGCAGTATTTT
. | TRBJ2-2 | TRBV5-4 | . | CASSQGGTGELFF | TGTGCCAGCAGCCAAGGGGGTACCGGGGAGCTGTTTTTT
once | TRBJ1-2 | TRBV6-5 | TRBD1 | CASTPWDRDFYGYTF | TGTGCCAGCACCCCGTGGGACAGGGATTTTTATGGCTACACCTTC
few | TRBJ1-1 | TRBV30 | . | CAWSVWGLGAFF | TGTGCCTGGAGTGTATGGGGGTTGGGGGCTTTCTTT
once | TRBJ1-3 | TRBV4-3 | TRBD1 | CASSPRGTGNTIYF | TGCGCCAGCAGCCCCAGGGGGACCGGAAACACCATATATTTT